The clone carrying this T cell receptor beta chain was found many times. Its specificity is unknown. The germline CDR1 and CDR2 sequences are SGHVS and FQNEAQ. V lost 5 bases to trimming and J lost 0 bases, with 8 bases between them. The CDR3 is 13 residues long. The data are from a study of neurological immune-mediated disorders. Study results and caveats: TCR clonal expansion peaked in HTLV-1-associated myelopathy patients and was lowest in multiple sclerosis patients. When the repertoires were sorted by phylogenetic grouping, those of 18 of 34 multiple sclerosis patients ended up in one related-CDR3 cluster, a possible signature. Subjects shared no identical expanded-clone CDR3 amino acid sequences, suggesting private TCR-beta repertoires in all groups.

Each CDR3 protein is one row after TCRdb ran MiXCR on the 5' RACE reads. Of 50,000 to 60,000 distinct CDR3 sequences in the sample, about 2.5% were seen once. This receptor was taken from a man aged 45-65 years with multiple sclerosis. The sequenced sample was PBMCs. This chain connects TRBV7-8 to TRBJ2-7; no reliable D call. In nucleotides, the CDR3 is TGTGCCAGCAGCGCCCACAGCTCCTACGAGCAGTACTTC. Protein product: CASSAHSSYEQYF.